This TCR beta chain was sequenced during a study of cytotoxic CD8 clonotypes in ibrutinib-treated CLL. Study outcomes and limitations: Public clonotypes proved infrequent, and on treatment they shrank or remained steady.

With respect to this clone: The antigen is unknown.

TCRdb's table, derived via immunoSEQ multiplex PCR, lists solely in-frame clones and lacks some. Among 20,000 to 30,000 clones listed, roughly 69% were seen once. This clonotype was sampled from a human donor with chronic lymphocytic leukemia. Here the sequenced sample was PBMCs, taken at disease progression, from a patient treated with ibrutinib.

The CDR3 bases are TGCAGCGTTGAAGAGGTGGGAGGGTCGAACACCGGGGAGCTGTTTTTT. Amino acid sequence: CSVEEVGGSNTGELFF. V is TRBV29-1 and J is TRBJ2-2, with TRBD2 matching over 7 bases. The trim removed 0 bases at V and 0 bases at J, leaving 4 bases unmatched. The CDR3 length is 16 residues. Germline CDR1 SQVTM, CDR2 ANQGSEA.